The 17 T cell receptor beta chains below were found in one sample sequenced in a study of cytomegalovirus exposure and HLA in healthy donors. The PCR employed 60 Vbeta primers together with 13 Jbeta primers. Using immunoSEQ multiplex PCR, the repertoire was profiled, and TCRdb retains in-frame clones only, with some absent. In the table there are more than 100,000 clones, around two thirds of which are singletons. Sequenced material: PBMCs. The receptors originated from a woman aged 50 to 60 in good health and CMV-seronegative.

This chain joins TRBV28 and TRBJ1-3; D not certain. Looked up from germline, CDR1 is MDHEN and CDR2 is SYDVKM. The CDR3 has 15 residues. Trimming took 5 bases from V and 8 from J, leaving 19 bases between them. CDR3 sequence reads: CASSPGGAGADTIYF. The CDR3 DNA sequence: TGTGCCAGCAGTCCCGGTGGTGCTGGAGCGGACACCATATATTTT.

V and J are TRBV7-9 and TRBJ2-2; 10 bases match TRBD2. J lost 5 bases, V lost 6 bases, and 3 bases had no gene match. From germline, CDR1 is SEHNR and CDR2 FQNEAQ (reference sequence). The CDR3 totals 14 residues. The CDR3 spells CASRRLAGTGELFF. The CDR3 DNA follows: TGTGCCAGCAGAAGACTAGCGGGTACCGGGGAGCTGTTTTTT.

The chain recombines TRBV10-2 with TRBJ2-3; a weak D match, TRBD1 (5 bases). Germline CDR1 WSHSY, CDR2 SAAADI. CDR3 length equals 13 residues. Trimming stripped 6 bases from V and 0 bases from J, with 7 bases between. In DNA, the CDR3 is TGCGCCAGCAGAACAGGAAGCACAGATACGCAGTATTTT. Amino acid sequence: CASRTGSTDTQYF.

This chain connects TRBV18 to TRBJ1-5; 9 bases agree with TRBD1. There are 15 residues in the CDR3. The V gene's germline CDR1 is KGHSH and CDR2 LQKENI. V lost 6 bases to trimming and J lost 4 bases; unmatched junction nucleotides: 7. The CDR3 DNA reads TGTGCCAGCTCCCGGACAGGGGAGAGGAATCAGCCCCAGCATTTT. Translating it yields CASSRTGERNQPQHF.

The rearrangement joins TRBV6-1 to TRBJ2-7, with 10 positions matching TRBD1. J lost 0 bases, V lost 7 bases, and 6 bases had no gene match. CDR1 and CDR2 (germline): MNHNS, SASEGT. This CDR3 is built from 15 residues. The CDR3 here is CASNSRDRGSYEQYF. CDR3 DNA sequence: TGTGCCAGCAATTCCCGGGACAGGGGCTCCTACGAGCAGTACTTC.

This clone was seen just once. The CDR3 nucleotides read TGTGCCAGCAGTAACAAACAGGGGAATAATGAAAAACTGTTTTTT. Residues: CASSNKQGNNEKLFF. The rearrangement uses TRBV6-5 and TRBJ1-4; 7 bases are shared with TRBD1. Per germline, CDR1 MNHEY and CDR2 SVGAGI. The CDR3 sequence is 15 residues long. The ends lost 5 bases at V and 4 bases at J; junction bases unmatched: 7.

This clone was seen only a few times. The chain has TRBV15 and TRBJ1-3, with a tentative D call TRBD1 (5 bases). CDR1 LNHNV and CDR2 YYDKDF come from the germline V gene (reference sequence). The CDR3 consists of 16 residues. V lost 1 base and J 2 bases, leaving 12 bases between the germline ends. CDR3 amino acids: CATSRGQFSTGNTIYF. DNA of the CDR3: TGTGCCACCAGCAGAGGACAGTTCTCAACTGGAAACACCATATATTTT.

This clone appeared a few times. The V gene is TRBV30, the J gene TRBJ2-4; D is possibly TRBD1 (7 bases). Germline CDR1 and CDR2: GTSNPN and SVGIG (reference sequence). Trimming removed 1 base from V and 1 base from J, with 23 bases in between. The CDR3 runs to 19 residues. This CDR3 is CAWSARGWGQTPAKNIQYF. The CDR3 region has the DNA TGTGCCTGGAGTGCACGGGGGTGGGGACAGACCCCCGCCAAAAACATTCAGTACTTC.

V gene TRBV7-6 combines with J gene TRBJ2-5; possible D gene TRBD2, 6 bases. CDR1 is SGHVS, CDR2 FNYEAQ, per germline. The CDR3 has 17 residues. Between the trimmed V and J ends, which lost 1 base and 2 bases, there was a span of 17 bases. CDR3 DNA: TGTGCCAGCAGCTTAGGTTCTACGGCGGGACGTCAAGAGACCCAGTACTTC. Its translation is CASSLGSTAGRQETQYF. The full variable domain, rest sourced from reference TRBV7-6 and TRBJ2-5, is GAGVSQSPRYKVTKRGQDVALRCDPISGHVSLYWYRQALGQGPEFLTYFNYEAQQDKSGLPNDRFSAERPEGSISTLTIQRTEQRDSAMYRCASSLGSTAGRQETQYFGPGTRLLVL.

This clone appeared a few times. The chain recombines TRBV9 with TRBJ2-7; TRBD1 aligns across 9 bases. V shed 0 bases, J shed 3 bases, and the junction held 1 base outside the gene matches. The CDR3 length is 14 residues. The germline CDR1 and CDR2 sequences are SGDLS and YYNGEE. The chain's CDR3 is CASSVGGQGYEQYF. The CDR3 DNA follows: TGTGCCAGCAGCGTAGGGGGACAGGGCTACGAGCAGTACTTC.

V gene TRBV5-6 combines with J gene TRBJ2-7, with a weak D call TRBD2 (6 bases). CDR1 SGHDT and CDR2 YYEEEE come from the germline V gene. Between the trimmed V and J ends, which lost 3 bases and 3 bases, there was a span of 16 bases. CDR3 length: 15 residues. The CDR3 sequence: CASSYGLLGLYEQYF. The DNA for the CDR3 is TGTGCCAGCAGCTACGGGCTCTTGGGACTCTACGAGCAGTACTTC.

The chain has TRBV19 and TRBJ2-3, with TRBD1 identical over 7 bases. The CDR3 is 13 amino acids. In germline, CDR1 is LNHDA, CDR2 SQIVND (reference sequence). J gave up 1 base and V 6 bases, and 1 base lay outside the gene matches. The CDR3 here is CASRGTGTDTQYF. In DNA, the CDR3 is TGTGCCAGTAGAGGGACAGGCACAGATACGCAGTATTTT.

Only a few counts were recorded for this clone. The V gene is TRBV19, the J gene TRBJ2-1; maybe TRBD2 (6 bases). CDR3 length equals 14 residues. CDR1 is LNHDA and CDR2 is SQIVND in the germline V gene (reference sequence). Trimming left V 5 bases short and J 7 bases short, with 15 bases between. The DNA of the CDR3 is TGTGCCAGTAGTGGGTGGGCGGGGTCAAATGAGCAGTTCTTC. Protein: CASSGWAGSNEQFF.

This clone was seen a few times. This chain uses TRBV4-3 with TRBJ2-7, with D possibly matching TRBD2 (7 bases). Per germline, CDR1 LGHNA and CDR2 YSLEER. The CDR3 length is 14 residues. Deletions cut 3 bases from V and 5 bases from J, with 14 bases between. CDR3 in amino acids: CASSQRGLADEQYF. DNA of the CDR3: TGCGCCAGCAGCCAGCGGGGGCTAGCGGACGAGCAGTACTTC.

The CDR3 DNA follows: TGTGCCAGCAGCATGGGGACAGGGGGCTACACCTTC. It yields the protein CASSMGTGGYTF. The V call is TRBV14, the J call TRBJ1-2; 9 bases map to TRBD1. Germline V gene lookup returns CDR1 SGHDN and CDR2 FVKESK. This CDR3 is built from 12 residues. V lost 5 bases, J lost 8 bases, and 3 bases stayed unmatched.

The chain joins TRBV6-1 to TRBJ1-6; 9 bases are shared with TRBD1. Trimming at V came to 4 bases and at J to 12 bases, leaving 10 bases not matched to a gene. Germline assignment: CDR1 MNHNS and CDR2 SASEGT. The CDR3 runs to 15 residues. CDR3 nucleotide sequence: TGTGCCAGCAGTGTACAGACAGGGGGAAGCGTACCCCTCCACTTT. This sequence encodes CASSVQTGGSVPLHF.

By sample share, this clone is medium-sized. J is TRBJ1-3 and V is TRBV11-3, with D unclear. Germline values: CDR1 SGHNT, CDR2 YENEEA. CDR3 length: 13 residues. The V and J ends lost 2 bases and 9 bases respectively, with 11 bases between them. In DNA form, the CDR3 reads TGTGCCAGCAGCTTATCGTCGGGGAGCACCATATATTTT. Amino acids: CASSLSSGSTIYF. The entire variable domain, with the rest obtained from reference TRBV11-3 and TRBJ1-3, is as follows: EAGVVQSPRYKIIEKKQPVAFWCNPISGHNTLYWYLQNLGQGPELLIRYENEEAVDDSQLPKDRFSAERLKGVDSTLKIQPAELGDSAVYLCASSLSSGSTIYFGEGSWLTVV.